This T cell receptor (beta chain) was found in a study of cytotoxic CD8 clonotypes in ibrutinib-treated CLL. Whole-study findings and limits: Stable or contracted on treatment, public clonotypes were also uncommon.

As for this clone: Its antigen is as yet unknown.

TCRdb keeps only in-frame clones here, not all; method: immunoSEQ multiplex PCR. This sample has about 20,000 clones, with around 75% found just once. The germline gives CDR1 SGHTA, CDR2 FQGTGA. This CDR3 contains 16 residues. V dropped 1 base and J dropped 0 bases, with 10 bases sitting between them. This clonotype was obtained from a human donor with chronic lymphocytic leukemia. The specimen comprised PBMCs, sampled before ibrutinib treatment. The chain has TRBV7-3 and TRBJ2-1, with D perhaps given as TRBD1 or TRBD2 (6 bases each). CDR3 region: CASSLKGGSSYNEQFF. CDR3 in DNA: TGTGCCAGCAGCTTAAAGGGGGGAAGCTCCTACAATGAGCAGTTCTTC.